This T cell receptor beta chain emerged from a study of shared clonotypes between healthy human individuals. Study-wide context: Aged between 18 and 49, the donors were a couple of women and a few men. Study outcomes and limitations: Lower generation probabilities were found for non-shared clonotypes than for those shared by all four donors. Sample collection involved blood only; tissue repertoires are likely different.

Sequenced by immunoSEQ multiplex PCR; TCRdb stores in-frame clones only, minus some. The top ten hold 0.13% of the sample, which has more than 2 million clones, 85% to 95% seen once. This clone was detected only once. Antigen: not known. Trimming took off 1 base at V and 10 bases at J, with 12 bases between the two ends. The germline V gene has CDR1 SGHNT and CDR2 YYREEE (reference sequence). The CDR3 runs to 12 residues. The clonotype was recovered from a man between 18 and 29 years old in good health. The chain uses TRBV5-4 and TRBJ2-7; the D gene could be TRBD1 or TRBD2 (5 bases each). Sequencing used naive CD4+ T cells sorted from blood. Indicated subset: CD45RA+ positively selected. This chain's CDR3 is CASSLYEGPQYF. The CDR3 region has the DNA TGTGCCAGCAGCTTGTATGAGGGACCCCAGTACTTC.